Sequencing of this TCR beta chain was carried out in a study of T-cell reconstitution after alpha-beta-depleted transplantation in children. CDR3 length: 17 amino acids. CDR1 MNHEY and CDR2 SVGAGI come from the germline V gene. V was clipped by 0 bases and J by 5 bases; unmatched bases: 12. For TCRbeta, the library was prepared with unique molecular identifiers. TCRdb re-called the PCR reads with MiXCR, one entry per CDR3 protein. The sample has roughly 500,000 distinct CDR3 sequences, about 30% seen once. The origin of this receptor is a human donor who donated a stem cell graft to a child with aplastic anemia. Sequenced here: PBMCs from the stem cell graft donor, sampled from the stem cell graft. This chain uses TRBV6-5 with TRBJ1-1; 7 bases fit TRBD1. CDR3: CASSYSIPAQGGTEAFF. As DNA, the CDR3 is TGTGCCAGCAGTTACTCGATCCCGGCGCAGGGGGGGACTGAAGCTTTCTTT.